Below, 15 T cell receptor beta chains from the same sample are listed, as sequenced in a study of Ad26.COV2.S vaccination and SARS-CoV-2 variants. Treatment here: approximately 18 received Ad26.COV2.S at low or high dose, single or two shots; 5 received placebo; per-sample allocation not given. Samples were taken on day 63 after the first vaccine or placebo injection. Clones were sequenced by immunoSEQ multiplex PCR, and TCRdb holds only the in-frame ones, with some missing. This table holds more than 300,000 clones, around 84% found once. The sequenced sample was peripheral blood, obtained in a trial of Ad26.COV2.S vaccine versus placebo. These receptors came from a person aged 18-65 years who received the Ad26.COV2.S COVID-19 vaccine or a placebo.

The chain uses TRBV19 and TRBJ1-6, with D possibly being TRBD1 (5 bases). Looked up from germline, CDR1 is LNHDA and CDR2 is SQIVND (reference sequence). V was trimmed by 5 bases and J by 8 bases, leaving 10 bases between them. The CDR3 runs to 13 residues. The CDR3 sequence: CASSFSGDSPLHF. Written as DNA, the CDR3 is TGTGCCAGTAGTTTTTCGGGGGATTCACCCCTCCACTTT.

CDR3: CASSLGQDGNEQFF. As DNA, the CDR3 is TGTGCCAGCAGCTTAGGACAGGACGGCAATGAGCAGTTCTTC. The chain employs TRBV5-4 and TRBJ2-1, with 7 positions matching TRBD1. V was clipped by 2 bases and J by 6 bases; unmatched bases: 5. This CDR3 has 14 residues. The V gene's germline CDR1 is SGHNT and CDR2 YYREEE (reference sequence).

V is TRBV19 and J is TRBJ1-1, with D hard to call. The germline V and J ends were trimmed by 5 bases and 4 bases, with 17 bases remaining between them. Germline V gene sequence: CDR1 LNHDA, CDR2 SQIVND (reference sequence). The CDR3 runs to 15 residues. CDR3 nucleotide sequence: TGTGCCAGTAGTCTTTGGAGGGTTAGGTTCACTGAAGCTTTCTTT. This codes for CASSLWRVRFTEAFF.

The chain joins TRBV5-1 to TRBJ1-1; no firm D call. The CDR3 has 13 amino acids. V was cut by 4 bases and J by 4 bases, with 11 bases left in between. Per germline, CDR1 SGHRS and CDR2 YFSETQ. The CDR3: CASSLYGVTEAFF. The CDR3 bases are TGCGCCAGCAGCCTCTACGGGGTCACTGAAGCTTTCTTT.

The V and J genes are TRBV7-2 and TRBJ2-1, with 7 bases that match TRBD2. From germline, CDR1 is SGHTA and CDR2 FQGNSA. The CDR3 extends over 15 amino acids. V lost 1 base and J lost 4; bases outside the gene matches: 4. The CDR3 spells CASSLVGLSYNEQFF. CDR3 sequence (DNA): TGTGCCAGCAGCTTAGTGGGACTATCTTACAATGAGCAGTTCTTC. The variable domain in full, completed from reference TRBV7-2 and TRBJ2-1, reads GAGVSQSPSNKVTEKGKDVELRCDPISGHTALYWYRQSLGQGLEFLIYFQGNSAPDKSGLPSDRFSAERTGGSVSTLTIQRTQQEDSAVYLCASSLVGLSYNEQFFGPGTRLTVL.

This clone was seen a single time. This rearrangement joins TRBV2 to TRBJ1-3; D is ambiguous. This CDR3 is built from 14 residues. Germline CDR1 SNHLY, CDR2 FYNNEI. V was clipped by 6 bases and J by 0 bases, with 9 bases between them. The CDR3 DNA is TGTGCCAGCAGACCGGGCCACTCTGGAAACACCATATATTTT. Amino acid sequence: CASRPGHSGNTIYF.

This chain joins TRBV10-2 and TRBJ2-1; 8 positions match TRBD1. The V and J ends lost 5 bases and 3 bases, in that order; junction bases with no gene match: 6. Germline CDR1 is WSHSY and CDR2 is SAAADI. The CDR3 has 15 amino acids. The CDR3 coding sequence is TGCGCCAGCAGTCCTAGGGACAGGCTCTACAATGAGCAGTTCTTC. Protein product: CASSPRDRLYNEQFF.

This clone showed up just a few times. The chain joins TRBV5-1 to TRBJ2-3; perhaps TRBD2 as D (6 bases). CDR3 length: 16 residues. Germline V gene data show CDR1 as SGHRS and CDR2 as YFSETQ. V was cut by 0 bases and J by 2 bases, with 13 bases left in between. CDR3 sequence: CASSLASWRDTDTQYF. CDR3 nucleotide sequence: TGCGCCAGCAGCTTGGCTTCTTGGCGGGACACAGATACGCAGTATTTT.

This rearrangement joins TRBV28 to TRBJ1-5; 8 bases map to TRBD1. This CDR3 has 19 amino acids. Germline CDR1 is MDHEN and CDR2 is SYDVKM. The junction had 15 bases not matched to a gene; V was cut back by 5 bases and J by 0 bases. The CDR3 is CASSGSTGADIGSNQPQHF. The CDR3 region has the DNA TGTGCCAGCAGTGGGTCGACAGGGGCTGACATCGGTAGCAATCAGCCCCAGCATTTT.

This rearrangement joins TRBV19 to TRBJ1-2; a possible D gene is TRBD1 (5 bases). V dropped 5 bases and J dropped 6 bases, with 19 bases sitting between them. The germline V gene has CDR1 LNHDA and CDR2 SQIVND (reference sequence). The CDR3 runs 15 residues. CDR3 protein: CASSPLWGEDHGYTF. CDR3 nucleotides: TGTGCCAGTAGTCCCTTATGGGGGGAAGATCATGGCTACACCTTC.

J is TRBJ2-5 and V is TRBV30; D is possibly TRBD1 or TRBD2 (5 bases each). Germline lookup yields CDR1 GTSNPN and CDR2 SVGIG (reference sequence). V lost 5 bases to trimming and J lost 0 bases, with 13 bases between them. CDR3 length: 14 amino acids. CDR3 loop: CAWGETEYQETQYF. The DNA for the CDR3 is TGTGCCTGGGGGGAGACAGAGTACCAAGAGACCCAGTACTTC.

V and J are TRBV27 and TRBJ1-3; D gene unclear. This CDR3 has 12 residues. The germline V gene encodes CDR1 MNHEY and CDR2 SMNVEV (reference sequence). Trimming took off 11 bases at V and 3 bases at J, with 11 bases between the two ends. DNA of the CDR3: TGTGCCGGTTTAGTCGGTGGAAACACCATATATTTT. Translating it yields CAGLVGGNTIYF.

This clone showed up just a few times. Other DNA sequences in this specimen translate into the identical CDR3. The gene calls are TRBV7-3 and TRBJ1-1; D is possibly TRBD1 (5 bases). Germline V lookup: CDR1 SGHTA, CDR2 FQGTGA. The V gene lost 6 bases and the J gene lost 0 bases, with 11 bases spanning the gap. This CDR3 region has 14 residues. The CDR3 protein is CASSPGTLNTEAFF. As DNA, the CDR3 is TGTGCCAGCAGTCCCGGGACGTTGAACACTGAAGCTTTCTTT.

The rearrangement links TRBV18 to TRBJ2-3, with a weak D call TRBD2 (5 bases). This CDR3 region has 13 residues. Germline values: CDR1 KGHSH, CDR2 LQKENI. The V end was cut by 5 bases, the J end by 4 bases, with 10 bases between. The CDR3 DNA sequence: TGTGCCAGCTCAGGGAGCGGTTCAGATACGCAGTATTTT. Amino acids: CASSGSGSDTQYF.

This chain uses TRBV18 with TRBJ2-7; D may be TRBD2 (5 bases). V lost 3 bases to trimming and J lost 3 bases, with 12 bases between them. This CDR3 contains 14 residues. Germline CDR1 is KGHSH and CDR2 is LQKENI. CDR3 sequence: CASSPPGRDYEQYF. CDR3 coding DNA: TGTGCCAGCTCACCCCCGGGAAGGGACTACGAGCAGTACTTC.